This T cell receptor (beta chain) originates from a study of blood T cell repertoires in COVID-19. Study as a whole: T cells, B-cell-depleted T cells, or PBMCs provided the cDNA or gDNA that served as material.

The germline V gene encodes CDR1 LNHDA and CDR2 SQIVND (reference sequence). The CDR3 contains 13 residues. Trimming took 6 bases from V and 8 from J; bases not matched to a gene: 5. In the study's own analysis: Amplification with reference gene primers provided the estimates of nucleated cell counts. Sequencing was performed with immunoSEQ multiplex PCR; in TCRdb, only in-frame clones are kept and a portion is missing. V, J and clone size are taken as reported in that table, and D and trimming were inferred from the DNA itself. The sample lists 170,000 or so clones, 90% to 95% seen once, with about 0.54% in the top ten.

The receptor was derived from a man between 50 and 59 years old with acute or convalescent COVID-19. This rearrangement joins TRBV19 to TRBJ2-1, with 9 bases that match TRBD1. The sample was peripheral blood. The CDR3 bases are TGTGCCAGTAGGGCCGGGACAGGGTATGAGCAGTTCTTC. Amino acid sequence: CASRAGTGYEQFF. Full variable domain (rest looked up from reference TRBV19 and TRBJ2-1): DGGITQSPKYLFRKEGQNVTLSCEQNLNHDAMYWYRQDPGQGLRLIYYSQIVNDFQKGDIAEGYSVSREKKESFPLTVTSAQKNPTAFYLCASRAGTGYEQFFGPGTRLTVL.